This T cell receptor (beta chain) was profiled in a study of tumor and adjacent non-tumor tissue in lung cancer. Concerning this clonotype itself: A much larger clone lies one base from this, so it may be a read error.

This CDR3 spans 13 amino acids. Germline V gene lookup returns CDR1 SGHRS and CDR2 YFSETQ. RNA was extracted from bulk tissue without any cell sorting. Three rounds of nested PCR, following a modified ARM-PCR protocol, produced the TCRbeta library. TCRdb passed the multiplex PCR reads through MiXCR, listing each CDR3 protein once. The sample yields approximately 75,000 distinct CDR3 sequences, 60% to 80% seen once. The sample consisted of lung tumor tissue. This clonotype originated in a woman in her fifties or sixties with non-small cell lung cancer. This chain links TRBV5-1 with TRBJ2-3; D uncertain. As DNA, the CDR3 is TGCGCCAGCAGCTCCCCCCCGTCGGATACGCGGTATTTT. Translating gives CASSSPPSDTRYF. Based on the CDR3 plus reference TRBV5-1 and TRBJ2-3, the full variable domain is KAGVTQTPRYLIKTRGQQVTLSCSPISGHRSVSWYQQTPGQGLQFLFEYFSETQRNKGNFPGRFSGRQFSNSRSEMNVSTLELGDSALYLCASSSPPSDTRYFGPGTRLTVL.